The 3 T cell receptor beta chains listed next were all sequenced from one sample in a study of CD8 T cells in ankylosing spondylitis. TCRdb reanalysed the 5' RACE reads using MiXCR and keeps one entry per CDR3 protein. The sample holds 150,000 to 250,000 distinct CDR3 sequences, roughly 13% seen once. Material: blood, either unsorted or a sorted T cell fraction (not recorded which). Receptors were obtained from a male donor with ankylosing spondylitis or in good health (not recorded which).

This clonotype appeared many times. CDR3 region: CASSPLLNPGLAGHTDTQYF. The DNA of the CDR3 is TGCGCCAGCAGCCCCCTTCTGAACCCGGGACTAGCGGGGCACACAGATACGCAGTATTTT. This chain uses TRBV4-1 with TRBJ2-3; 13 bases are a match to TRBD2. The CDR3 loop spans 20 amino acids. V gave up 4 bases and J gave up 2 bases; unmatched junction bases: 15. Germline CDR1 MGHRA, CDR2 YSYEKL.

The chain joins TRBV7-9 to TRBJ2-3, with unresolved D. There are 16 residues in the CDR3. The V end lost 5 bases, the J end lost 2 bases, and 17 bases lay between the germline ends. From germline, CDR1 is SEHNR and CDR2 FQNEAQ (reference sequence). The CDR3 DNA reads as TGTGCCAGCAGCCCGCCCTGGGCAGTAGACACAGATACGCAGTATTTT. It codes for CASSPPWAVDTDTQYF.

V is TRBV5-1 and J is TRBJ2-2; D is uncertain. The CDR3 is made up of 15 amino acids. CDR1 and CDR2 (germline): SGHRS, YFSETQ. V lost 4 bases and J lost 4, with 14 bases in between. The DNA for the CDR3 is TGCGCCAGCAGCCCCGTCGGCTCTTTCACCGGGGAGCTGTTTTTT. Translation gives CASSPVGSFTGELFF.